The entry that follows covers one TCR beta chain sequence. Antigen unknown. Clones were sequenced by immunoSEQ multiplex PCR, and TCRdb holds only the in-frame ones, with some missing. In the table there are roughly 85,000 clones, about nine tenths of which are singletons. These data originate in a study of T cell responses to AZD1222 COVID-19 vaccine. Study-level results: Of spike-specific TCRs, nearly half reportedly target regions left unmutated in variants. Donors were chiefly white British, with a greater number of females, and clonal diversity was perhaps underestimated.

CDR1 and CDR2 (germline): MNHEY, SVGAGI. V gave up 8 bases and J gave up 12 bases, with 22 bases separating them. The CDR3 length is 13 residues. Material: peripheral blood, obtained 28 days after the second AZD1222 dose. V and J are TRBV6-5 and TRBJ1-1, with D perhaps TRBD1 (5 bases). This clonotype was sampled from an adult who received the AZD1222 COVID-19 vaccine. CDR3 sequence (DNA): TGTGCCAGCCTTACCCCCGGGGCTGCGGAACCTTTCTTT. Translation gives CASLTPGAAEPFF.